This TCR beta chain was identified in a study of blood T cell repertoires in COVID-19 (dated by TCRdb to between 2020 and 2021). As for the study more broadly: The collaborator samples originated in the United States, Italy and Spain and spanned the acute and convalescent phases of COVID-19. The prospective study material was composed of cDNA or gDNA derived from T cells, B-cell-depleted T cells, or PBMCs. The samples were drawn from two sources: the first 160 participants of the ongoing ImmuneRACE study, and 1,254 subjects contributed by 6 global collaborators. A freely available public database, intended as a resource for researchers studying the immune response to SARS-CoV-2, is where the repertoires were released. Subjects who had been exposed to COVID-19, were actively infected with it, or had recovered from it provided the deeply sampled blood TCRbeta repertoires that made up the dataset. HLA class I and class II types, where available, came from metadata supplied by the sample provider rather than from assay-based typing. Nearly every sample came with metadata listing a de-identified subject ID, COVID-19 status, age in years and sex.

Points the paper makes about the study in general: The amount of clinical and demographic metadata varied by source and participant and was provided uncurated.

In the case of this clone: What antigen it recognizes has not been identified. One base away there is no much larger clone; base qualities are not given.

The CDR3 measures 15 amino acids from cysteine to phenylalanine. Only the CDR3 portion is preserved as DNA: 45 bases, with reading frame beginning at the first base. Compared with germline, V lacks 2 bases and J lacks 2 bases; bases without a gene match: 6. Based on the germline V gene, the CDR1 and CDR2 sequences are SGDLS and YYNGEE. The immunoSEQ Assay, a bias-controlled multiplex PCR, was used to amplify TCRbeta CDR3 regions from genomic DNA. As for the original processing: The number of nucleated cells in each sample was estimated from the amplification of reference gene primers within the assay. To quantify the absolute abundance of each unique TCRbeta CDR3 rearrangement, sequence reads were collapsed and filtered. For each sample, productive Simpson clonality was calculated as the square root of Simpson's diversity index across productive rearrangements. Entries here come from immuneACCESS through TCRdb and include only in-frame sequences with V and J called. Some clones fail to appear in such tables; in the studies checked, an unresolved V gene covers under half of the shortfall, and the cause of the remainder is unknown. V, J and clone size reflect that table, while D and trimming were determined from the DNA. The sample yields more than 400,000 clones; approximately 85% were counted once. 3% to 4% of the sample is held by the ten biggest clonotypes.

Each collaborating institution followed its own protocols to collect whole blood in K2EDTA tubes. Collaborator samples were shipped for TCRbeta analysis as frozen whole blood, isolated PBMCs, or DNA extracted from either sample type. Sequenced sample: peripheral blood. The chain links TRBV9 with TRBJ1-1; 7 central nucleotides agree with TRBD1. This sequence originates from a human donor in a cohort sampled during active COVID-19. The CDR3: CASSVLTGHNTEAFF. The DNA is TGTGCCAGCAGCGTGCTGACAGGGCACAACACTGAAGCTTTCTTT.